The clone carrying this T cell receptor beta chain turned up a few times. This sample is part of a study of CD4 and CD8 cells across lung adenocarcinoma regions. Donors had localized lung adenocarcinoma, a non-small cell lung cancer. This CDR3 is 14 amino acids long. V was clipped by 3 bases and J by 6 bases, with 12 bases between them. Germline V lookup: CDR1 ENHRY, CDR2 SYGVKD. TCRdb redid the calling of the PCR reads with MiXCR, one entry per CDR3 protein. This table has about 19,000 distinct CDR3 sequences, around 46% appearing once. The chain employs TRBV10-3 and TRBJ2-1; tentatively, D is TRBD2 (5 bases). This receptor was taken from a male donor with lung adenocarcinoma. The CD4 and CD8 labels of this study may be unreliable. The sample taken for sequencing was CD8+ T cells from the margin of a lung tumor. CDR3 protein: CAISERDMGNEQFF. The CDR3 DNA reads TGTGCCATCAGTGAACGGGATATGGGCAATGAGCAGTTCTTC.